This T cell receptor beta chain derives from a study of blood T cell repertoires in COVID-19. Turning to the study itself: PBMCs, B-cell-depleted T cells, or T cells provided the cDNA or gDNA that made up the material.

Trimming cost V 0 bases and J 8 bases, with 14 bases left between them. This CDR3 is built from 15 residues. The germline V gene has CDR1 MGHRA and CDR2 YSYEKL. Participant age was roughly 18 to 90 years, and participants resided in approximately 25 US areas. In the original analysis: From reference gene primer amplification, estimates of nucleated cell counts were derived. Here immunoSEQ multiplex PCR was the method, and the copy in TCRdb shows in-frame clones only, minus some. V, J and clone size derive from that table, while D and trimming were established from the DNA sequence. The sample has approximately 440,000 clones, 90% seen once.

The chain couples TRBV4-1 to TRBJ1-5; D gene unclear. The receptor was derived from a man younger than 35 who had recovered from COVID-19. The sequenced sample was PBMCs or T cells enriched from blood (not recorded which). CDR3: CASSQDHRGREPQHF. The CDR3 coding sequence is TGCGCCAGCAGCCAAGATCACCGGGGAAGGGAGCCCCAGCATTTT.